This entry lists 18 T cell receptor beta chains sequenced from one sample in a study of blood T cell repertoires in COVID-19. TCRdb's table, derived via immunoSEQ multiplex PCR, lists solely in-frame clones and lacks some. The data contain around 270,000 clones, around 81% of them singletons. The sample taken for sequencing was peripheral blood. Receptor source: a person between 70 and 80 years old with COVID-19, enrolled during active disease.

This chain joins TRBV28 and TRBJ1-5; no definite D call. The germline V gene encodes CDR1 MDHEN and CDR2 SYDVKM. The CDR3 runs 16 residues. V was trimmed by 1 base and J by 0 bases, leaving 10 bases between them. CDR3 amino acids: CASSLLTGISNQPQHF. Written as DNA, the CDR3 is TGTGCCAGCAGTTTATTGACGGGAATTAGCAATCAGCCCCAGCATTTT.

The chain carries TRBV11-2 and TRBJ2-1, with TRBD2 matching over 8 bases. Germline values: CDR1 SGHAT, CDR2 FQNNGV. The J segment lost 4 bases and the V segment lost 0 bases, leaving 5 bases of the junction unmatched. The CDR3 has 16 residues. As DNA, the CDR3 is TGTGCCAGCAGCTTAGAAGGGTCTAGCGGGTACAATGAGCAGTTCTTC. Its translation is CASSLEGSSGYNEQFF.

The chain is built from TRBV5-1 and TRBJ1-1; 7 bases agree with TRBD1. V lost 4 bases to trimming and J lost 5 bases; unmatched junction nucleotides: 11. The CDR3 loop spans 15 amino acids. Germline V gene data show CDR1 as SGHRS and CDR2 as YFSETQ. The CDR3 DNA reads TGCGCCAGCAGCGCAACAGGGGTCCTCGGGACTGAAGCTTTCTTT. As protein: CASSATGVLGTEAFF.

The chain uses TRBV19 and TRBJ2-7; no clear D. Trimming pared 5 bases from V and 1 base from J, leaving 9 bases between. There are 13 residues in the CDR3. Looked up from germline, CDR1 is LNHDA and CDR2 is SQIVND (reference sequence). CDR3 loop: CASSRDISYEQYF. CDR3 DNA: TGTGCCAGTAGTCGAGACATATCCTACGAGCAGTACTTC.

The rearrangement links TRBV19 to TRBJ2-5; no definite D call. Germline CDR1 reads LNHDA; CDR2 reads SQIVND (reference sequence). V lost 4 bases and J 5 bases, leaving 5 bases between the germline ends. The CDR3 covers 11 residues. For the CDR3, the DNA is TGTGCCAGTAGTACAGCGGAGACCCAGTACTTC. Its translation: CASSTAETQYF.

The rearrangement links TRBV5-4 to TRBJ2-7, with 9 bases that match TRBD1. Germline lookup yields CDR1 SGHNT and CDR2 YYREEE (reference sequence). The J segment lost 3 bases and the V segment lost 4 bases, leaving 2 bases of the junction unmatched. The length of the CDR3 is 13 residues. CDR3 nucleotide sequence: TGTGCCAGCAGCGGGACAGGGCACTACGAGCAGTACTTC. Translated, it gives CASSGTGHYEQYF.

The chain employs TRBV27 and TRBJ1-4, with D tentatively TRBD1 (5 bases). The CDR3 has 15 residues. Trimming took off 1 base at V and 5 bases at J, with 11 bases between the two ends. The germline V gene encodes CDR1 MNHEY and CDR2 SMNVEV (reference sequence). Here the CDR3 reads CASSLFGGRNEKLFF. Here the CDR3 DNA reads TGTGCCAGCAGTTTATTCGGGGGGAGGAATGAAAAACTGTTTTTT.

The genes are TRBV7-3 and TRBJ1-2, with TRBD1 identical over 9 bases. V dropped 5 bases and J dropped 7; count of bases not matched to a gene: 5. This CDR3 is 13 amino acids long. Germline lookup yields CDR1 SGHTA and CDR2 FQGTGA. The chain's CDR3 is CASSDRGFGGYTF. Here the CDR3 DNA reads TGTGCCAGCAGCGACAGGGGGTTTGGTGGCTACACCTTC.

The V call is TRBV5-1, the J call TRBJ2-3; TRBD1 is a possible D gene (5 bases). The CDR3 length is 15 residues. V dropped 2 bases and J dropped 2 bases, with 12 bases sitting between them. In germline, CDR1 is SGHRS, CDR2 YFSETQ. CDR3 sequence (DNA): TGCGCCAGCAGCTTCCGTCCAGGGCACACAGATACGCAGTATTTT. Its translation: CASSFRPGHTDTQYF.

The chain employs TRBV7-9 and TRBJ2-7; possible D gene TRBD2, 7 bases. Germline CDR1 reads SEHNR; CDR2 reads FQNEAQ (reference sequence). CDR3 length: 14 amino acids. V lost 1 base and J lost 5, with 12 bases in between. The CDR3 reads CASSLEGGAHEQYF. CDR3 DNA sequence: TGTGCCAGCAGCTTAGAGGGGGGGGCCCACGAGCAGTACTTC.

This clone was seen a single time. V gene TRBV5-1 combines with J gene TRBJ1-2; no clear D gene. CDR1 and CDR2 from the germline V gene are SGHRS and YFSETQ. The CDR3 consists of 16 residues. V gave up 0 bases and J gave up 0 bases, with 12 bases separating them. The CDR3 DNA reads TGCGCCAGCAGCTTGGCCGCGAGCTCTGCTAACTATGGCTACACCTTC. This sequence encodes CASSLAASSANYGYTF.

This clone is a singleton in its sample. J is TRBJ2-3 and V is TRBV9; D is unresolved. Trimming pared 4 bases from V and 0 bases from J, leaving 12 bases between. The CDR3 sequence is 15 residues long. Germline CDR1 SGDLS, CDR2 YYNGEE. CDR3 protein: CASSSTGASTDTQYF. The CDR3 DNA reads as TGTGCCAGCAGCTCCACGGGTGCTAGCACAGATACGCAGTATTTT.

V gene TRBV14 combines with J gene TRBJ2-7, with 16 bases that match TRBD2. V gave up 9 bases and J gave up 4 bases; unmatched junction bases: 12. There are 17 residues in the CDR3. Germline CDR1 and CDR2: SGHDN and FVKESK. CDR3 nucleotide sequence: TGTGCCAGGCACCCGGGACTAGCGGGGGGGCGGTCGTACGAGCAGTACTTC. It is translated as CARHPGLAGGRSYEQYF.

This clone was seen only once. The V and J genes are TRBV15 and TRBJ1-5; D gene uncertain. In germline, CDR1 is LNHNV, CDR2 YYDKDF (reference sequence). The CDR3 consists of 18 residues. V was pared by 1 base and J by 4 bases, with 20 bases between. The CDR3 DNA follows: TGTGCCACCAGCAGAGGCGTACTAAAGAGGAAGAGGAATCAGCCCCAGCATTTT. Translating gives CATSRGVLKRKRNQPQHF.

This clone was observed once. The chain combines TRBV7-2 with TRBJ2-2; D ambiguous. This CDR3 has 15 amino acids. Germline CDR1 is SGHTA and CDR2 is FQGNSA. The ends were cut back, 3 bases at V and 4 bases at J, with 12 bases in the middle. The CDR3 DNA reads TGTGCCAGCAGCTTCAGGCAGGCCGGCACCGGGGAGCTGTTTTTT. Its protein product is CASSFRQAGTGELFF. Variable domain in full (rest from reference TRBV7-2 and TRBJ2-2): GAGVSQSPSNKVTEKGKDVELRCDPISGHTALYWYRQSLGQGLEFLIYFQGNSAPDKSGLPSDRFSAERTGGSVSTLTIQRTQQEDSAVYLCASSFRQAGTGELFFGEGSRLTVL.

The rearrangement links TRBV27 to TRBJ2-7, with a weak D call TRBD1 (6 bases). There are 13 residues in the CDR3. V was pared by 6 bases and J by 3 bases, with 12 bases between. Germline CDR1 reads MNHEY; CDR2 reads SMNVEV (reference sequence). The CDR3 bases are TGTGCCAGCAGCATAGACAGGCGCTACGAGCAGTACTTC. Encoded protein: CASSIDRRYEQYF.

The chain combines TRBV9 with TRBJ2-3, with 9 bases aligning to TRBD2. The CDR3 covers 18 residues. CDR1 SGDLS and CDR2 YYNGEE come from the germline V gene. After removal of 5 bases from V and 3 bases from J, the junction contained 16 bases not matched to a gene. The DNA of the CDR3 is TGTGCCAGCAGTGGTGCTCGCGGGGGGGCCTTCTGGACAGATACGCAGTATTTT. Amino acids: CASSGARGGAFWTDTQYF.

The chain combines TRBV20-1 with TRBJ1-5; perhaps TRBD1 as D (5 bases). Trimming cost V 3 bases and J 4 bases, with 10 bases left between them. Germline lookup yields CDR1 DFQATT and CDR2 SNEGSKA (reference sequence). CDR3 size: 13 residues. The CDR3, as DNA: TGCAGTGCTAGTACCGGGGGGAATCAGCCCCAGCATTTT. This translates into CSASTGGNQPQHF.